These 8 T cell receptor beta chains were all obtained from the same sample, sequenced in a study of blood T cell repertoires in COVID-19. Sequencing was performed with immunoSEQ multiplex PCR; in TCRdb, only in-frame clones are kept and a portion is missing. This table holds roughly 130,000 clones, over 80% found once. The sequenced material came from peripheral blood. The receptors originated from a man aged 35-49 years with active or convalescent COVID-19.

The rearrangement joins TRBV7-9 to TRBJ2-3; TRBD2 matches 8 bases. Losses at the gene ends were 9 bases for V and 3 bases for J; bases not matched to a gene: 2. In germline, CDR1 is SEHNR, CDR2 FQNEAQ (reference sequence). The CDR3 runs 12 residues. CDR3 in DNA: TGTGCCAGAGCGGGGGAGACAGATACGCAGTATTTT. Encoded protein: CARAGETDTQYF.

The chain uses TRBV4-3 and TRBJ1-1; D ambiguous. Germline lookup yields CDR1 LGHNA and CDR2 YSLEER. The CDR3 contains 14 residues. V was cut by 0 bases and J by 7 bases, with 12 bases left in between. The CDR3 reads CASSQDSKSGEAFF. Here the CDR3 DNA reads TGCGCCAGCAGCCAAGATTCGAAGAGTGGTGAAGCTTTCTTT.

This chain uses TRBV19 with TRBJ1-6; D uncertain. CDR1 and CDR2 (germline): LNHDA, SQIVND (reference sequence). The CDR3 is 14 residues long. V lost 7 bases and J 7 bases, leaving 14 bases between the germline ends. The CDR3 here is CASMRGVMNSPLHF. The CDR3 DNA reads TGTGCCAGTATGCGGGGAGTAATGAATTCACCCCTCCACTTT.

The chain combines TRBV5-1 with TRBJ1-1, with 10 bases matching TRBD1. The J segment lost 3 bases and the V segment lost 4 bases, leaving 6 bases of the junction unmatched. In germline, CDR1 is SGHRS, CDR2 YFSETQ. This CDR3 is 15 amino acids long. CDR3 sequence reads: CASSDRQGADTEAFF. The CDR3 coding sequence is TGCGCCAGCAGCGACCGACAGGGGGCGGACACTGAAGCTTTCTTT. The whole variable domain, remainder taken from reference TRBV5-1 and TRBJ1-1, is KAGVTQTPRYLIKTRGQQVTLSCSPISGHRSVSWYQQTPGQGLQFLFEYFSETQRNKGNFPGRFSGRQFSNSRSEMNVSTLELGDSALYLCASSDRQGADTEAFFGQGTRLTVV.

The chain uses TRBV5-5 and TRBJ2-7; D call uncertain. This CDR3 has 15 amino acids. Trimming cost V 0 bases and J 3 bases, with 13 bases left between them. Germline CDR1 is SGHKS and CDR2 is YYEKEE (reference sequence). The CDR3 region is CASSLGLNNLYEQYF. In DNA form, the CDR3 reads TGTGCCAGCAGCTTGGGTCTGAACAACCTCTACGAGCAGTACTTC.

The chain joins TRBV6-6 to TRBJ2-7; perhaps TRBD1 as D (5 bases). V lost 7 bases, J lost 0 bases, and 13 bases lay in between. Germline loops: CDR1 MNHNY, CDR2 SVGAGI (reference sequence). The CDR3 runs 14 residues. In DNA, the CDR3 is TGTGCCAGCACCCTAGGACACCTCTCCTACGAGCAGTACTTC. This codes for CASTLGHLSYEQYF.

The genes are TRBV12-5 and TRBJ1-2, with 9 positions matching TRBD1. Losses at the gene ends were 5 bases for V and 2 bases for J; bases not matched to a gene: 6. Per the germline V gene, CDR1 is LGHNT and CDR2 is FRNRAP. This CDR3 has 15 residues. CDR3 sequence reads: CASGAQQGANYGYTF. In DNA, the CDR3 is TGTGCTAGTGGTGCGCAACAGGGGGCGAACTATGGCTACACCTTC.

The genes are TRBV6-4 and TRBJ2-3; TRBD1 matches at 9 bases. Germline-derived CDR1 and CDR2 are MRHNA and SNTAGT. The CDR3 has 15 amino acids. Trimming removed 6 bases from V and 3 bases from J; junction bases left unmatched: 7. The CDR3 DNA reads TGTGCCAGCAGCAACAATGGACAGGGGACAGATACGCAGTATTTT. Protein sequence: CASSNNGQGTDTQYF.